Each of the 5 T cell receptor beta chains below was sequenced from the same sample in a study of shared clonotypes between healthy human individuals. Libraries were prepared by immunoSEQ multiplex PCR; TCRdb keeps only in-frame clonotypes and omits some of them. The table lists around 990,000 clones, about 72% of them singletons. The sequenced material came from memory CD4+ T cells from PBMCs. The subset denotes: CD45RA-negative fraction. The origin of the receptors is a man younger than 35 in good health. Some clones in this sample may be carry-over from other donors' samples.

The CDR3 here is CASSEVIRGYSGNTIYF. CDR3 DNA: TGTGCCAGCAGTGAAGTTATCAGGGGCTACTCTGGAAACACCATATATTTT. The gene calls are TRBV6-1 and TRBJ1-3; tentatively, D is TRBD1 (6 bases). Germline V gene lookup returns CDR1 MNHNS and CDR2 SASEGT. The CDR3 totals 17 residues. V was pared by 1 base and J by 0 bases, with 13 bases between.

The J gene is TRBJ2-1, the V gene TRBV4-1; 7 bases agree with TRBD2. The CDR3 is made up of 21 amino acids. V dropped 1 base and J dropped 4; count of bases not matched to a gene: 22. Germline assignment: CDR1 MGHRA and CDR2 YSYEKL. The DNA for the CDR3 is TGCGCCAGCAGCCAAGTGGCGTCTTTTGGCGCGGCGGGAGCTCTGTACAATGAGCAGTTCTTC. Translation: CASSQVASFGAAGALYNEQFF.

The rearrangement joins TRBV7-6 to TRBJ2-1, with D maybe TRBD2 (6 bases). There are 12 residues in the CDR3. Germline V gene sequence: CDR1 SGHVS, CDR2 FNYEAQ. V was pared by 5 bases and J by 11 bases, with 13 bases between. The CDR3 region is CASSPMTRQQFF. The CDR3 DNA reads TGTGCCAGCAGCCCAATGACTAGACAGCAGTTCTTC.

The chain joins TRBV28 to TRBJ1-2; 7 bases are shared with TRBD1. The CDR3 runs to 14 residues. V gave up 7 bases and J gave up 8 bases; unmatched junction bases: 13. CDR1 MDHEN and CDR2 SYDVKM come from the germline V gene. CDR3 sequence: CASISGQVVRGYTF. CDR3 nucleotide sequence: TGTGCCAGCATCTCCGGACAGGTCGTTCGGGGCTACACCTTC.

V gene TRBV5-5 combines with J gene TRBJ1-5; D is unclear. The V end lost 0 bases, the J end lost 3 bases, and 4 bases lay between the germline ends. This CDR3 contains 13 residues. Germline loops: CDR1 SGHKS, CDR2 YYEKEE (reference sequence). CDR3 residues: CASSLDVNQPQHF. In DNA form, the CDR3 reads TGTGCCAGCAGCTTGGATGTCAATCAGCCCCAGCATTTT.